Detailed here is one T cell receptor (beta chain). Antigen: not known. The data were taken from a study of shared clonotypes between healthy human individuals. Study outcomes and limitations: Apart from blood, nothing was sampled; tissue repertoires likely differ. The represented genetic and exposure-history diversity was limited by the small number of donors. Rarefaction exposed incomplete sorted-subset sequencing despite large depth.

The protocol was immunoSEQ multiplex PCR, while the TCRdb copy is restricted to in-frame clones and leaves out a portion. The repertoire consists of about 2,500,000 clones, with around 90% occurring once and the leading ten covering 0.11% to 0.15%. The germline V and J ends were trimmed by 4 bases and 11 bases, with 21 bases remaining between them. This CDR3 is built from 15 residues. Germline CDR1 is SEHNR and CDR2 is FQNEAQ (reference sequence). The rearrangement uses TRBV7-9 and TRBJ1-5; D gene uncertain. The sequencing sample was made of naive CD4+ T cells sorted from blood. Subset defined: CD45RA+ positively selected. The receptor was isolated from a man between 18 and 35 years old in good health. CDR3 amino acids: CASSSKGAGEGTQHF. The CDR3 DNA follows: TGTGCCAGCAGCTCCAAGGGCGCGGGTGAAGGAACCCAGCATTTT.